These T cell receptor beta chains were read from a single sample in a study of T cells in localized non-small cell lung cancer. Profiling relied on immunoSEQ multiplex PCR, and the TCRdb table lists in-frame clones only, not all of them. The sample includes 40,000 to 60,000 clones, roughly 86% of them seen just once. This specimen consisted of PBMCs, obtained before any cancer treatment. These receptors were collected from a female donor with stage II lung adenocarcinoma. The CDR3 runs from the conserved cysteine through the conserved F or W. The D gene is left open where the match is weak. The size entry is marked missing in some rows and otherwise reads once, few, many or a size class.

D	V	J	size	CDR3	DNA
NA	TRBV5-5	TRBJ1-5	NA	CASSLGGDQPQHF	TGTGCCAGCAGCTTGGGTGGGGATCAGCCCCAGCATTTT
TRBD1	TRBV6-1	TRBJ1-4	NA	CASRPRTGLNEKLFF	TGTGCCAGCAGGCCCCGGACAGGTCTGAATGAAAAACTGTTTTTT
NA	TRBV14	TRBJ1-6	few	CASSQGRENSPLHF	TGTGCCAGCAGCCAAGGACGGGAGAATTCACCCCTCCACTTT
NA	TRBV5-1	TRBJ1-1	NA	CASTLGVNTEAFF	TGCGCCAGCACTCTGGGGGTGAACACTGAAGCTTTCTTT
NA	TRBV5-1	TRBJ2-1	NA	CASSLEGHPSNEQFF	TGCGCCAGCAGCTTGGAGGGACACCCTTCGAATGAGCAGTTCTTC
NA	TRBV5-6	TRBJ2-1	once	CASSLVGDFGNEQFF	TGTGCCAGCAGCTTGGTGGGGGATTTTGGGAATGAGCAGTTCTTC
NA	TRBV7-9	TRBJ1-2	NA	CASSPWAVRAGSNAYGYTF	TGTGCCAGCAGCCCATGGGCGGTTAGGGCAGGATCTAATGCCTATGGCTACACCTTC
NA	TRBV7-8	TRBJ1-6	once	CASSLAPGTPLHF	TGTGCCAGCAGCTTAGCGCCCGGAACACCCCTCCACTTT
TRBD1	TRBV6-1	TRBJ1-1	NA	CASSGRQGGTEAFF	TGTGCCAGCAGTGGCAGACAGGGAGGAACTGAAGCTTTCTTT
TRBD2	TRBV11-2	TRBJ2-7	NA	CASSLIPSGLHEQYF	TGTGCCAGCAGCTTAATTCCTAGCGGTCTCCACGAGCAGTACTTC
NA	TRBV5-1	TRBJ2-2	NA	CASSREPTGELFF	TGCGCCAGCAGCAGGGAGCCCACCGGGGAGCTGTTTTTT
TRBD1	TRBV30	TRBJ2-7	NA	CAWTGQGFYEQYF	TGTGCCTGGACGGGACAGGGATTCTACGAGCAGTACTTC
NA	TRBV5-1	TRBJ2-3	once	CASSLGAPSEGDTQYF	TGCGCCAGCAGCTTGGGTGCTCCCTCTGAAGGAGATACGCAGTATTTT
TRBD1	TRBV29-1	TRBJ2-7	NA	CSVVTDRDYEQYF	TGCAGCGTTGTAACGGACAGGGACTACGAGCAGTACTTC
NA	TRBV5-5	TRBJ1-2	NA	CASSLERGAGDNYGYTF	TGTGCCAGCAGCTTGGAACGAGGGGCAGGCGATAACTATGGCTACACCTTC
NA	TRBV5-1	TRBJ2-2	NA	CASSPGHRRTGELFF	TGCGCCAGCAGTCCGGGACACCGGAGAACCGGGGAGCTGTTTTTT
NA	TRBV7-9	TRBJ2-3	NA	CASSWRGDTQYF	TGTGCCAGCAGCTGGAGGGGAGATACGCAGTATTTT
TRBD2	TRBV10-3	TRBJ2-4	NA	CAISEAGRRGGALGNIQYF	TGTGCCATCAGTGAGGCGGGGCGACGCGGGGGGGCGTTGGGAAACATTCAGTACTTC
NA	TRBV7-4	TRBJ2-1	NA	CASRLRVPDSYNEQFF	TGTGCCAGCAGGTTACGAGTACCGGACTCCTACAATGAGCAGTTCTTC
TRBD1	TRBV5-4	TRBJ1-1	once	CASSSWTGHTEAFF	TGTGCCAGCAGCTCGTGGACAGGGCACACTGAAGCTTTCTTT